Listed below are T cell receptor beta chains from one sample, sequenced in a study of T cell repertoires in cytomegalovirus infection. Using its own MiXCR run on the reads, TCRdb lists one record per CDR3 protein. The table lists some 110,000 distinct CDR3 sequences, around 10% of them singletons. Their antigen targets remain unknown. Sequences were obtained from PBMCs, sequenced either directly or after in vitro stimulation (not recorded which). These receptors all come from a human donor in good health (CMV status not recorded). Some clones in this sample may be carry-over from other donors' samples. Both conserved end residues are part of each CDR3. D genes are given only for firm matches. A clone size is listed for some rows: how often the clone was seen (once, few, many), or a class if it is expanded.

>TRBV28|-|15|-|TRBJ2-1
TGTGCCAGCAGTTTTATACAAACCCTATACAATGAGCAGTTCTTC
CASSFIQTLYNEQFF
>TRBV19|-|14|-|TRBJ2-3
TGTGCCAGTAGTATAAGGCTAAACACAGATACGCAGTATTTT
CASSIRLNTDTQYF
>TRBV3-1|-|13|-|TRBJ1-2
TGTGCCAGCAGCCCGGACAGATACTATGGCTACACCTTC
CASSPDRYYGYTF
>TRBV7-6|many|16|-|TRBJ1-5
TGTGCCAGCAGCCCGATTGCAGAGGGGACTGATCAGCCCCAGCATTTT
CASSPIAEGTDQPQHF
>TRBV12-3/TRBV12-4|many|14|-|TRBJ2-1
TGTGCCAGCAGTTCGCAGCCTAGTAGTCGCTTACAGTTCTTC
CASSSQPSSRLQFF
>TRBV19|many|12|-|TRBJ2-1
TGTGCCAGTAGTGGCTTAACCCTTGAGCAGTTCTTC
CASSGLTLEQFF
>TRBV7-2|many|14|TRBD2|TRBJ2-1
TGTGCCAGCAGCCGGACTAGCGGCAACAATGAGCAGTTCTTC
CASSRTSGNNEQFF
>TRBV10-2|many|12|-|TRBJ2-3
TGCGCCACCAATGATCCCCCAGATACGCAGTATTTT
CATNDPPDTQYF
>TRBV27|few|16|TRBD1|TRBJ1-1
TGTGCCAGCAGTTTATCCCCATGGACAGGGGCCACTGAAGCTTTCTTT
CASSLSPWTGATEAFF
>TRBV12-3/TRBV12-4|many|15|TRBD2|TRBJ2-2
TGTGCCAGCAGTTTAGTTCTAGCGGGGACCGGGGAGCTGTTTTTT
CASSLVLAGTGELFF
>TRBV19|few|15|-|TRBJ1-1
TGTGCCAGTAGTATAGACCCCACCTCTAACACTGAAGCTTTCTTT
CASSIDPTSNTEAFF
>TRBV15|-|12|-|TRBJ2-1
TGTGCCACCAGCAGAGATCATGGCGAGCAGTTCTTC
CATSRDHGEQFF
>TRBV7-2|many|17|-|TRBJ1-6
TGTGCCAGCAGCTTAGTCTCGGGGGCGGCCTATAATTCACCCCTCCACTTT
CASSLVSGAAYNSPLHF
>TRBV7-2|many|15|-|TRBJ2-3
TGTGCCAGCAGCTTAGGGGTCAGGGCCCCAGATACGCAGTATTTT
CASSLGVRAPDTQYF
>TRBV7-2|many|14|-|TRBJ2-1
TGTGCCAGCAGCTTAGCGGAAGGCCCCAATGAGCAGTTCTTC
CASSLAEGPNEQFF
>TRBV4-3|few|13|-|TRBJ1-2
TGCGCCAGCAGCCAAGATGAAAGCTATGGCTACACCTTC
CASSQDESYGYTF
>TRBV7-2|few|15|-|TRBJ1-1
TGTGCCAGCAGACAACGTGGCCCGGGAGGCACTGAAGCTTTCTTT
CASRQRGPGGTEAFF
>TRBV4-3|many|14|-|TRBJ2-7
TGCGCCAGCCGTGCTCGCCCTGAATCTTACGAGCAGTACTTC
CASRARPESYEQYF
>TRBV9|many|15|TRBD1|TRBJ1-5
TGTGCCAGCAGCCTCTCCGGGACAGGGGGTCAGCCCCAGCATTTT
CASSLSGTGGQPQHF
>TRBV20-1|few|16|TRBD1|TRBJ2-1
TGCAGTGCTAGAGGGGGAGGGACAGGGGGTAGGAATGAGCAGTTCTTC
CSARGGGTGGRNEQFF
>TRBV30|few|15|-|TRBJ2-1
TGTGCCTGGAGTGGCATGGCGGGGCATACAAATGAGCAGTTCTTC
CAWSGMAGHTNEQFF
>TRBV5-1|many|14|-|TRBJ2-7
TGCGCCAGCAGCTTGGGCGGGACAGCCTCCGAGCAGTACTTC
CASSLGGTASEQYF
>TRBV20-1|-|16|-|TRBJ2-2
TGCAGTGCTAGAGATTCGAGAAGGGGTCCAGCCGGGGAGCTGTTTTTT
CSARDSRRGPAGELFF
>TRBV7-2|many|14|-|TRBJ2-5
TGTGCCAGCAGCTTATCAAGCGGCCAAGAGACCCAGTACTTC
CASSLSSGQETQYF
>TRBV7-2|-|14|-|TRBJ2-3
TGTGCCAGCACCCTAGCGCTGGTCACAGATACGCAGTATTTT
CASTLALVTDTQYF
>TRBV15|many|16|TRBD2|TRBJ2-1
TGTGCCACCAGCAGAGGGACTAGCGGGGGATACAATGAGCAGTTCTTC
CATSRGTSGGYNEQFF
>TRBV7-9|many|17|-|TRBJ1-2
TGTGCCAGCAGCTTAATAAGGGCCGCGGGGGCGAGCTATGGCTACACCTTC
CASSLIRAAGASYGYTF
>TRBV11-3|few|14|-|TRBJ2-5
TGTGCCAGCAGCCGCAGGGCTGAGCAAGAGACCCAGTACTTC
CASSRRAEQETQYF
>TRBV12-3/TRBV12-4|many|13|-|TRBJ1-2
TGTGCCAGCAGCTTTCGGGCCCTTGGGGGCTACACCTTC
CASSFRALGGYTF
>TRBV10-3|-|13|-|TRBJ1-1
TGTGCCATCAGTGAGGGGGCAAGTACTGAAGCTTTCTTT
CAISEGASTEAFF
>TRBV4-1|many|14|TRBD2|TRBJ2-7
TGCGCCAGCAGCCTGGGACTAGCGAGGGAAGAGCAGTACTTC
CASSLGLAREEQYF
>TRBV7-2|many|11|-|TRBJ2-7
TGTGCCAGCAGCCTATACTACGAGCAGTACTTC
CASSLYYEQYF